Listed here are 19 T cell receptor beta chains from one sample, sequenced in a study of T cells in Graves' hyperthyroidism and ophthalmopathy. RNA transcripts provided the source from which TCR beta CDR3 regions were amplified. HTBI primers were employed in a first-round RT-PCR of the TCR CDR3. TCRdb independently ran MiXCR on the multiplex PCR reads; one entry per CDR3 protein. The table has 700,000 to 950,000 distinct CDR3 sequences, 35% seen once; the top ten hold 30% to 40%. The sample comprised blood. The source of these receptors is a woman aged 40-49 years with Graves' hyperthyroidism.

With respect to this clonotype: One end of the junction is discordant with germline, which a read error may explain. The chain uses TRBV5-4 and TRBJ1-4, with 9 bases that match TRBD1. The germline gives CDR1 SGHNT, CDR2 YYREEE (reference sequence). The CDR3 length is 16 residues. CDR3 in amino acids: CASSQALGQGGEKLFF. CDR3 DNA: TGCGCCAGCAGCCAAGCCCTGGGACAGGGTGGCGAAAAACTGTTTTTT.

This sequence joins TRBV9 and TRBJ2-7, with 12 bases matching TRBD2. Losses at the gene ends were 4 bases for V and 7 bases for J; bases not matched to a gene: 3. The germline gives CDR1 SGDLS, CDR2 YYNGEE. The CDR3 consists of 13 residues. The CDR3 region is CASSSGTSGEQYF. In DNA form, the CDR3 reads TGTGCCAGCAGCTCTGGGACTAGCGGGGAGCAGTACTTC.

The chain joins TRBV5-6 to TRBJ2-7; D unresolved. Trimming cost V 0 bases and J 5 bases, with 3 bases left between them. In germline, CDR1 is SGHDT, CDR2 YYEEEE. The CDR3 runs 11 residues. The CDR3 DNA reads TGTGCCAGCAGCTTGGAGAACGAGCAGTACTTC. Translation: CASSLENEQYF.

This clonotype showed up many times. This chain joins TRBV19 and TRBJ2-7; 8 nucleotides line up with TRBD1. V lost 8 bases and J lost 0; bases outside the gene matches: 9. The germline gives CDR1 LNHDA, CDR2 SQIVND (reference sequence). The CDR3 is 15 amino acids. CDR3 sequence: CASRSRGQGSYEQYF. In DNA form, the CDR3 reads TGTGCCAGTCGCTCCCGAGGACAGGGCTCCTACGAGCAGTACTTC.

This clonotype was counted many times. This chain links TRBV7-9 with TRBJ2-7; TRBD1 aligns across 8 bases. The trim removed 5 bases at V and 3 bases at J, leaving 9 bases unmatched. Per germline, CDR1 SEHNR and CDR2 FQNEAQ (reference sequence). CDR3 length equals 15 residues. The CDR3 region is CASSPTGGSVYEQYF. As DNA, the CDR3 is TGTGCCAGCAGCCCAACAGGGGGGTCCGTCTACGAGCAGTACTTC.

There are many counts of this clonotype. The V and J genes are TRBV7-2 and TRBJ2-7; no clear D. The germline V gene has CDR1 SGHTA and CDR2 FQGNSA. The V end lost 0 bases, the J end lost 0 bases, and 6 bases lay between the germline ends. The CDR3 extends over 14 amino acids. The CDR3 coding sequence is TGTGCCAGCAGCTTAGCCAGTAGCTCCTACGAGCAGTACTTC. Translated, it gives CASSLASSSYEQYF.

The CDR3 here is CASSRGGASSEQYF. In DNA, the CDR3 is TGTGCCAGCAGCCGCGGAGGGGCTAGCAGCGAGCAGTACTTC. This chain uses TRBV3-1 with TRBJ2-7; the D gene is possibly TRBD2 (6 bases). Trimming took 4 bases from V and 6 from J, leaving 16 bases between them. Germline CDR1 and CDR2: LGHDT and YNNKEL (reference sequence). The CDR3 totals 14 residues.

J is TRBJ1-2 and V is TRBV13; D may be TRBD1 (6 bases). CDR3 size: 15 residues. Trimming pared 2 bases from V and 8 bases from J, leaving 18 bases between. The germline gives CDR1 PRHDT, CDR2 FYEKMQ (reference sequence). CDR3 in DNA: TGTGCCAGCAGCTTAAATGTCCGCAGGGGAGGGGGCTACACCTTC. Translation: CASSLNVRRGGGYTF.

This clonotype occurred many times. The chain links TRBV7-9 to TRBJ1-1; D unresolved. The V end lost 1 base, the J end lost 0 bases, and 9 bases lay between the germline ends. CDR3 length: 15 residues. Germline V gene data show CDR1 as SEHNR and CDR2 as FQNEAQ (reference sequence). The CDR3 coding sequence is TGTGCCAGCAGCTTAGGCTCAGGCTTGAACACTGAAGCTTTCTTT. It encodes CASSLGSGLNTEAFF. Using reference TRBV7-9 and TRBJ1-1 for the parts outside the CDR3, the full variable domain is DTGVSQNPRHKITKRGQNVTFRCDPISEHNRLYWYRQTLGQGPEFLTYFQNEAQLEKSRLLSDRFSAERPKGSFSTLEIQRTEQGDSAMYLCASSLGSGLNTEAFFGQGTRLTVV.

This clonotype has more than one count but fewer than ten. The rearrangement uses TRBV25-1 and TRBJ2-7, with D possibly being TRBD1 or TRBD2 (5 bases each). Per germline, CDR1 MGHDK and CDR2 SYGVNS. This CDR3 has 14 residues. V was shortened by 6 bases and J by 0 bases, with 12 bases between the two germline ends. CDR3 nucleotides: TGTGCCAGCAGCAAGGGGACGGACTCCTACGAGCAGTACTTC. Its translation: CASSKGTDSYEQYF.

As to this clonotype: A read error may be the cause here, since a much bigger clone is one base away. This CDR3 fails to terminate in the conserved phenylalanine or tryptophan, so it likely reflects a read error. This sequence joins TRBV7-2 and TRBJ2-7, with 11 nucleotides matching TRBD1. Germline trimming cut 8 bases from V and 6 bases from J; bases unmatched to any gene: 6. The germline gives CDR1 SGHTA, CDR2 FQGNSA. This CDR3 has 13 residues. Written as DNA, the CDR3 is TGTGCCAGCGGACAGGGGGCCGCTACCGAGCAGTACCTC. Translating it yields CASGQGAATEQYL.

Ten or more counts support this clonotype. This rearrangement joins TRBV10-3 to TRBJ1-2, with unresolved D. CDR1 and CDR2 from the germline V gene are ENHRY and SYGVKD. V dropped 0 bases and J dropped 3 bases, with 2 bases sitting between them. There are 12 residues in the CDR3. CDR3 DNA: TGTGCCATCAGTGAGTCGGACTATGGCTACACCTTC. As protein: CAISESDYGYTF.

As for this clonotype: A single base separates this from a much larger clone, so it may be a read error. The rearrangement links TRBV12-5 to TRBJ1-1, with TRBD1 identical over 8 bases. V gave up 5 bases and J gave up 11 bases; unmatched junction bases: 7. Germline CDR1 is LGHNT and CDR2 is FRNRAP. This CDR3 has 12 amino acids. In nucleotides, the CDR3 is TGTGCTAGTGGTCTTGGACAGGGAGTTGCTTTCTTT. Translation: CASGLGQGVAFF.

This clonotype has a single count. CDR3 residues: CSVVEWGTSETQYF. The CDR3, as DNA: TGCAGCGTTGTGGAGTGGGGCACAAGTGAGACCCAGTACTTC. The V gene is TRBV29-1, the J gene TRBJ2-5, with D maybe TRBD1 (5 bases). Germline loops: CDR1 SQVTM, CDR2 ANQGSEA. The V gene lost 4 bases and the J gene lost 5 bases, with 17 bases spanning the gap. The CDR3 sequence is 14 residues long.

This clonotype showed up many times. The gene calls are TRBV7-2 and TRBJ2-7; 10 bases match TRBD2. The germline CDR1 and CDR2 sequences are SGHTA and FQGNSA. Trimming cost V 0 bases and J 3 bases; bases outside gene matches: 8. CDR3 length equals 17 residues. In nucleotides, the CDR3 is TGTGCCAGCAGCTTAGCGGGCCCAGCGGGAGGGGGCTACGAGCAGTACTTC. Its protein product is CASSLAGPAGGGYEQYF. Combining the CDR3 with reference TRBV7-2 and TRBJ2-7 gives the whole variable domain GAGVSQSPSNKVTEKGKDVELRCDPISGHTALYWYRQSLGQGLEFLIYFQGNSAPDKSGLPSDRFSAERTGGSVSTLTIQRTQQEDSAVYLCASSLAGPAGGGYEQYFGPGTRLTVT.

Remarks on this clonotype: At one end the junction does not follow the germline gene, possibly because of a read error. The CDR3 sequence is CASSQATRGVGSPLHF. CDR3 sequence (DNA): TGCGCCAGCAGCCAAGCTACGCGGGGGGTAGGTTCACCCCTCCACTTT. This chain joins TRBV19 and TRBJ1-6, with TRBD1 as a possible D gene (5 bases). CDR3 length: 16 amino acids. Per the germline V gene, CDR1 is LNHDA and CDR2 is SQIVND (reference sequence).

A word on this clonotype: A read error is possible here, since a much larger clone lies one base away. The chain has TRBV10-3 and TRBJ2-5, with D perhaps matching TRBD1 (7 bases). Per germline, CDR1 ENHRY and CDR2 SYGVKD. The CDR3 covers 13 residues. Written as DNA, the CDR3 is TGTGCCATCAGTGGGACAGGCGGGGAGACCCAGTGCTTC. Its translation: CAISGTGGETQCF.

This clonotype was detected many times. The chain uses TRBV2 and TRBJ1-3, with D hard to call. The CDR3 spans 14 residues. V was pared by 6 bases and J by 0 bases, with 9 bases between. CDR1 is SNHLY and CDR2 is FYNNEI in the germline V gene. Here the CDR3 reads CASSSGFSGNTIYF. CDR3 DNA: TGTGCCAGCAGCTCCGGGTTCTCTGGAAACACCATATATTTT.

At least ten counts were recorded for this clonotype. The chain has TRBV10-1 and TRBJ2-2, with D hard to call. The germline V gene has CDR1 WNHNN and CDR2 SYGVQD (reference sequence). With 6 bases removed from V and 1 base from J, the gap between germline ends came to 9 bases. CDR3 length: 14 amino acids. Here the CDR3 DNA reads TGCGCCAGCAGGTTTACAGAGAACACCGGGGAGCTGTTTTTT. Protein: CASRFTENTGELFF.